This TCR beta chain was identified in a study of prognosis after radiotherapy for stage I lung cancer. CDR3 length: 16 residues. Per germline, CDR1 DFQATT and CDR2 SNEGSKA (reference sequence). Trimming removed 0 bases from V and 2 bases from J, with 14 bases in between. Two rounds of multiplex PCR amplified TCR beta CDR3 from genomic DNA. The first round of PCR was done with primers that matched each TRBV and TRBJ gene. TCRdb passed the multiplex PCR reads through MiXCR, listing each CDR3 protein once. The table has about 36,000 distinct CDR3 sequences, about 31% seen once; the top ten hold 25% to 30%.

This chain connects TRBV20-1 to TRBJ2-1, with D perhaps TRBD2 (7 bases). The receptor comes from a donor aged 50 or older with non-small cell lung cancer. Sequences were derived from PBMCs, sampled before or after stereotactic body radiation therapy (not recorded which). Here the CDR3 DNA reads TGCAGTGCTAGAGATAATAGAGGGGGGGCCTACAATGAGCAGTTCTTC. This translates into CSARDNRGGAYNEQFF.